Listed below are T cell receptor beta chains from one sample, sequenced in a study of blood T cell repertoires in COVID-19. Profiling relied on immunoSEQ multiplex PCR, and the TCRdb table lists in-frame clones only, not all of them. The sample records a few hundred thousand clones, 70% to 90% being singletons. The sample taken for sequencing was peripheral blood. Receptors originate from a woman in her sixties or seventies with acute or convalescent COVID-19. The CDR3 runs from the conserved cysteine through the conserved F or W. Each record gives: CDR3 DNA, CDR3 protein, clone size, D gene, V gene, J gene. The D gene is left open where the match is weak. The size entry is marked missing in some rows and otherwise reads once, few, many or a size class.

cdr3_nt: TGTGCCAGCAGTCACTCAGGGACAGGGATAAACTCCTACAATGAGCAGTTCTTC; cdr3_aa: CASSHSGTGINSYNEQFF; clone_size: -; d_call: TRBD1; v_call: TRBV5-6; j_call: TRBJ2-1
cdr3_nt: TGTGCCAGCACACAGAACACCGGGGAGCTGTTTTTT; cdr3_aa: CASTQNTGELFF; clone_size: -; d_call: -; v_call: TRBV5-4; j_call: TRBJ2-2
cdr3_nt: TGTGCCAGCAGCCCTGGGACTAGCGGGAGGGCGAGGGAGACCCAGTACTTC; cdr3_aa: CASSPGTSGRARETQYF; clone_size: -; d_call: TRBD2; v_call: TRBV5-4; j_call: TRBJ2-5
cdr3_nt: TGTGCCAGCAGCCTTACTACAGGGGCCAGCACAGATACGCAGTATTTT; cdr3_aa: CASSLTTGASTDTQYF; clone_size: -; d_call: TRBD1; v_call: TRBV9; j_call: TRBJ2-3
cdr3_nt: TGTGCCAGCAGTTCCGTCGGGACAGCAACAGATACGCAGTATTTT; cdr3_aa: CASSSVGTATDTQYF; clone_size: -; d_call: TRBD1; v_call: TRBV28; j_call: TRBJ2-3
cdr3_nt: TGTGCCAGCAGCGCAGAAGATTCACCCCTCCACTTT; cdr3_aa: CASSAEDSPLHF; clone_size: -; d_call: -; v_call: TRBV2; j_call: TRBJ1-6
cdr3_nt: TGTGCCAGCAGTGAAGGGGGGGTGACCATATATTTT; cdr3_aa: CASSEGGVTIYF; clone_size: -; d_call: -; v_call: TRBV6-1; j_call: TRBJ1-3
cdr3_nt: TGTGCCAGCAGCGCGATTGCGGGAGGGTGGAATGAGCAGTTCTTC; cdr3_aa: CASSAIAGGWNEQFF; clone_size: -; d_call: TRBD2; v_call: TRBV7-3; j_call: TRBJ2-1
cdr3_nt: TGTGCCAGCAGTCGGGATGGTATCACTGAAGCTTTCTTT; cdr3_aa: CASSRDGITEAFF; clone_size: few; d_call: -; v_call: TRBV6-5; j_call: TRBJ1-1
cdr3_nt: TGTGCCAGCAGGCGGGGACTAGCGGCCCCGAATACGCAGTATTTT; cdr3_aa: CASRRGLAAPNTQYF; clone_size: -; d_call: TRBD2; v_call: TRBV28; j_call: TRBJ2-3
cdr3_nt: TGCGCCAGCAGCCCGTCGACTAGCGGGGGGGCCGTGGGAGAGACCCAGTACTTC; cdr3_aa: CASSPSTSGGAVGETQYF; clone_size: -; d_call: TRBD2; v_call: TRBV4-3; j_call: TRBJ2-5
cdr3_nt: TGTGCCAGCAGCTCACTAGCGGGGCCTTACAATGAGCAGTTCTTC; cdr3_aa: CASSSLAGPYNEQFF; clone_size: once; d_call: TRBD2; v_call: TRBV7-2; j_call: TRBJ2-1
cdr3_nt: TGCGCCAGCAGCTTGGGAGATCCTAACTATGGCTACACCTTC; cdr3_aa: CASSLGDPNYGYTF; clone_size: -; d_call: -; v_call: TRBV5-1; j_call: TRBJ1-2
cdr3_nt: TGTGCCAGCAGCTTAGTGATCGCGCCGAACACCGGGGAGCTGTTTTTT; cdr3_aa: CASSLVIAPNTGELFF; clone_size: -; d_call: -; v_call: TRBV7-9; j_call: TRBJ2-2
cdr3_nt: TGTGCCAGCAGTTATCGGACAGAGTCCTACGAGCAGTACTTC; cdr3_aa: CASSYRTESYEQYF; clone_size: few; d_call: -; v_call: TRBV6-5; j_call: TRBJ2-7
cdr3_nt: TGTGCCAGCAGTTCTAGCGGGAGGGGGAACAATGAGCAGTTCTTC; cdr3_aa: CASSSSGRGNNEQFF; clone_size: -; d_call: TRBD2; v_call: TRBV6-6; j_call: TRBJ2-1
cdr3_nt: TGTGCCGGGGGGACTAGATTTGGCCCGGGCACAGATACGCAGTATTTT; cdr3_aa: CAGGTRFGPGTDTQYF; clone_size: -; d_call: TRBD2; v_call: TRBV30; j_call: TRBJ2-3
cdr3_nt: TGCAGCGTTTGGAGCTCTGGAAACACCATATATTTT; cdr3_aa: CSVWSSGNTIYF; clone_size: -; d_call: -; v_call: TRBV29-1; j_call: TRBJ1-3